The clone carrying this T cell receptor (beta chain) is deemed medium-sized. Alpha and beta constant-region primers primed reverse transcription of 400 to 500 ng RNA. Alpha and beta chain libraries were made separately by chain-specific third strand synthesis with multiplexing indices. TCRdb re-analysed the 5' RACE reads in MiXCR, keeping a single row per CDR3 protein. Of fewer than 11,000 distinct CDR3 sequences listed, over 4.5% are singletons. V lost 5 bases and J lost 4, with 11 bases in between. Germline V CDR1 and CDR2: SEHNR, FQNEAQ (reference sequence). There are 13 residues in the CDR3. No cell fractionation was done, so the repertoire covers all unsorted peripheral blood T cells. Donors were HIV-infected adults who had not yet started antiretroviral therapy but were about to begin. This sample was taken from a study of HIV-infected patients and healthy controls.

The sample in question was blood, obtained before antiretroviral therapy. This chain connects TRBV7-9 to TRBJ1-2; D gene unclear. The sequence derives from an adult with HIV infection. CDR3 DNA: TGTGCCAGCAGCCTACCCCTGGCCTATGGCTACACCTTC. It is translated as CASSLPLAYGYTF. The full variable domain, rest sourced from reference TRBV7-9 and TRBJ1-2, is DTGVSQNPRHKITKRGQNVTFRCDPISEHNRLYWYRQTLGQGPEFLTYFQNEAQLEKSRLLSDRFSAERPKGSFSTLEIQRTEQGDSAMYLCASSLPLAYGYTFGSGTRLTVV.